The 30 T cell receptor beta chains listed next were all sequenced from one sample in a study of neurological immune-mediated disorders. TCRdb analysed the 5' RACE reads with MiXCR anew, one entry per CDR3 protein. This table holds more than 40,000 distinct CDR3 sequences, more than 12% found once. The specimen sequenced was CD4+ T cells from blood. The receptors stem from a woman aged 60-75 years with HTLV-1-associated myelopathy (HAM/TSP).

There are many counts of this clonotype. The chain links TRBV10-3 to TRBJ2-2; D possibly corresponds to TRBD2 (5 bases). V lost 6 bases and J lost 0, with 8 bases in between. The CDR3 is 14 residues long. Germline-derived CDR1 and CDR2 are ENHRY and SYGVKD. CDR3 loop: CAIRDSPNTGELFF. The CDR3 DNA sequence: TGTGCCATCAGGGACTCTCCGAACACCGGGGAGCTGTTTTTT.

This clonotype was seen ten or more times. This chain uses TRBV5-1 with TRBJ1-4; possible D gene TRBD1, 6 bases. The CDR3 totals 16 residues. The V and J ends lost 4 bases and 0 bases respectively, with 13 bases between them. CDR1 SGHRS and CDR2 YFSETQ come from the germline V gene. Here the CDR3 reads CASSQDRIATNEKLFF. CDR3 bases: TGCGCCAGCAGCCAAGACAGGATTGCAACTAATGAAAAACTGTTTTTT.

This clonotype came up many times. In nucleotides, the CDR3 is TGTGCCAGCAGCTCCAGGGAGACAGGGCGGGCCACCTACGAGCAGTACTTC. This sequence encodes CASSSRETGRATYEQYF. The V call is TRBV7-9, the J call TRBJ2-7; 7 bases align to TRBD1. V lost 4 bases, J lost 2 bases, and 14 bases stayed unmatched. CDR1 is SEHNR, CDR2 FQNEAQ, per germline (reference sequence). The CDR3 consists of 17 residues. The full variable domain, in which reference TRBV7-9 and TRBJ2-7 provide the parts outside the CDR3, is DTGVSQNPRHKITKRGQNVTFRCDPISEHNRLYWYRQTLGQGPEFLTYFQNEAQLEKSRLLSDRFSAERPKGSFSTLEIQRTEQGDSAMYLCASSSRETGRATYEQYFGPGTRLTVT.

This clonotype was seen repeatedly, ten times or more. The chain is built from TRBV20-1 and TRBJ1-4; maybe TRBD1 (5 bases). Germline V lookup: CDR1 DFQATT, CDR2 SNEGSKA (reference sequence). The CDR3 runs to 16 residues. Trimming stripped 0 bases from V and 5 bases from J, with 16 bases between. The CDR3 sequence is CSARDNRRSWNEKLFF. CDR3 DNA: TGCAGTGCTAGAGATAACAGGAGGAGCTGGAATGAAAAACTGTTTTTT.

The sample holds many counts of this clonotype. This rearrangement joins TRBV10-3 to TRBJ1-1; TRBD1 matches at 7 bases. The CDR3 spans 14 residues. Germline V gives CDR1 ENHRY, CDR2 SYGVKD. The junction had 7 bases not matched to a gene; V was cut back by 8 bases and J by 1 base. The CDR3 DNA reads TGTGCCATCGGAGAGGGACAGACGAACACTGAAGCTTTCTTT. Protein product: CAIGEGQTNTEAFF.

The table lists this clonotype with many counts. The gene calls are TRBV30 and TRBJ1-4; D unclear. The CDR3 has 11 amino acids. CDR1 and CDR2 (germline): GTSNPN, SVGIG (reference sequence). V gave up 8 bases and J gave up 9 bases, with 13 bases separating them. In DNA, the CDR3 is TGTGCCACTCAGAGTGAGAAAAAACTGTTTTTT. This translates into CATQSEKKLFF.

In this sample, this clonotype turned up many times. V gene TRBV7-6 combines with J gene TRBJ2-7; 9 bases align to TRBD1. CDR1 and CDR2 from the germline V gene are SGHVS and FNYEAQ. Trimming removed 1 base from V and 7 bases from J; junction bases left unmatched: 8. CDR3 length equals 15 residues. CDR3 sequence: CASSLGPQGAREQYF. CDR3 DNA sequence: TGTGCCAGCAGCTTAGGACCACAGGGGGCTCGGGAGCAGTACTTC.

This clonotype was observed many times. The chain employs TRBV9 and TRBJ1-1; D unclear. Germline CDR1 reads SGDLS; CDR2 reads YYNGEE. V was pared by 4 bases and J by 0 bases, with 7 bases between. The CDR3 is made up of 13 amino acids. The CDR3 loop reads CASSPSLNTEAFF. The CDR3 bases are TGTGCCAGCAGCCCGTCTTTGAACACTGAAGCTTTCTTT.

This clonotype was seen ten or more times. J is TRBJ2-3 and V is TRBV20-1; 8 bases map to TRBD2. The CDR3 runs to 14 residues. The germline V gene encodes CDR1 DFQATT and CDR2 SNEGSKA (reference sequence). The V gene end was trimmed by 3 bases and the J gene end by 7 bases; junction bases not matched to a gene: 9. The CDR3 sequence: CSASGGGRVNTQYF. DNA for the CDR3: TGCAGTGCTAGTGGCGGGGGGCGGGTGAATACGCAGTATTTT.

This clonotype has ten or more counts. The chain uses TRBV7-2 and TRBJ2-1, with unresolved D. The germline V and J ends were trimmed by 1 base and 9 bases, with 10 bases remaining between them. Germline V lookup: CDR1 SGHTA, CDR2 FQGNSA. The CDR3 totals 13 residues. As DNA, the CDR3 is TGTGCCAGCAGCTTAGAAGGCGTCGGTGAGCAGTTCTTC. This codes for CASSLEGVGEQFF.

In its sample, this clonotype was seen many times. The rearrangement uses TRBV30 and TRBJ1-1; D is undetermined. The CDR3 contains 11 residues. Trimming removed 5 bases from V and 3 bases from J, with 7 bases in between. The germline gives CDR1 GTSNPN, CDR2 SVGIG (reference sequence). The CDR3 sequence: CAWFEHTEAFF. The CDR3 bases are TGTGCCTGGTTTGAACACACTGAAGCTTTCTTT. Looking up the rest from reference TRBV30 and TRBJ1-1 gives the full variable domain: SQTIHQWPATLVQPVGSPLSLECTVEGTSNPNLYWYRQAAGRGLQLLFYSVGIGQISSEVPQNLSASRPQDRQFILSSKKLLLSDSGFYLCAWFEHTEAFFGQGTRLTVV.

In its sample, this clonotype ranks as medium-sized. The chain carries TRBV20-1 and TRBJ1-2; D remains ambiguous. The CDR3 runs 13 residues. V lost 6 bases to trimming and J lost 8 bases, with 19 bases between them. Germline values: CDR1 DFQATT, CDR2 SNEGSKA (reference sequence). The CDR3 here is CSASRIALRGYTF. CDR3 coding DNA: TGCAGTGCCAGCCGTATAGCTCTCCGGGGCTACACCTTC.

To note about this clonotype: One end of the junction varies from germline; a read error may be responsible. CDR3 loop: CANSLQRAGANVLTF. The CDR3 bases are TGTGCCAACAGCCTACAGCGGGCTGGGGCCAACGTCCTGACTTTC. This chain joins TRBV7-3 and TRBJ2-6, with TRBD2 as a possible D gene (6 bases). This CDR3 comprises 15 residues. Germline CDR1 SGHTA, CDR2 FQGTGA.

This clonotype was seen at least ten times. The genes are TRBV12-3 or TRBV12-4 and TRBJ1-1; D ambiguous. This CDR3 has 13 amino acids. Trimming pared 8 bases from V and 0 bases from J, leaving 10 bases between. The CDR3 DNA is TGTGCCAGCTCAAGGTTGCTGAACACTGAAGCTTTCTTT. Translating it yields CASSRLLNTEAFF.

V gene TRBV5-1 combines with J gene TRBJ1-1; D remains ambiguous. The CDR3 totals 16 residues. The germline V gene has CDR1 SGHRS and CDR2 YFSETQ. The V end lost 1 base, the J end lost 7 bases, and 20 bases lay between the germline ends. The CDR3 here is CASSLNVGVANNEAFF. CDR3 nucleotides: TGCGCCAGCAGCTTGAACGTAGGAGTCGCGAATAATGAAGCTTTCTTT.

This clonotype was counted at least ten times. The rearrangement links TRBV20-1 to TRBJ2-5; D is unresolved. V lost 6 bases, J lost 1 base, and 12 bases lay in between. In germline, CDR1 is DFQATT, CDR2 SNEGSKA (reference sequence). The CDR3 runs 13 residues. CDR3 nucleotides: TGCAGTGCACTGGTGTCCTTCCAAGAGACCCAGTACTTC. Translating gives CSALVSFQETQYF.

The rearrangement joins TRBV9 to TRBJ2-1; 8 nucleotides agree with TRBD2. Trimming took 3 bases from V and 6 from J; bases not matched to a gene: 17. This CDR3 is 18 amino acids long. Germline V gives CDR1 SGDLS, CDR2 YYNGEE. The CDR3 DNA reads TGTGCCAGCAGCGGCCCCCCCCACGGGGGGGCAGGCGGCAATGAGCAGTTCTTC. This gives the protein CASSGPPHGGAGGNEQFF. Filled out from reference TRBV9 and TRBJ2-1, the complete variable domain reads DSGVTQTPKHLITATGQRVTLRCSPRSGDLSVYWYQQSLDQGLQFLIQYYNGEERAKGNILERFSAQQFPDLHSELNLSSLELGDSALYFCASSGPPHGGAGGNEQFFGPGTRLTVL.

Many counts were recorded for this clonotype. The gene calls are TRBV5-1 and TRBJ2-3; TRBD2 aligns across 7 bases. This CDR3 region has 17 residues. Germline trimming cut 0 bases from V and 4 bases from J; bases unmatched to any gene: 11. Germline V CDR1 and CDR2: SGHRS, YFSETQ. The CDR3 protein is CASSLVLGLDFADTQYF. DNA of the CDR3: TGCGCCAGCAGCTTGGTGCTAGGACTAGACTTCGCAGATACGCAGTATTTT.

Ten or more counts support this clonotype. The CDR3 DNA reads as TGCAGTGCTAGAAAGTCCTCGGGACAGGGGTCGAGTGAGCAGTACTTC. It specifies CSARKSSGQGSSEQYF. This chain links TRBV20-1 with TRBJ2-7; 10 bases match TRBD1. Germline CDR1 is DFQATT and CDR2 is SNEGSKA (reference sequence). J lost 7 bases, V lost 2 bases, and 14 bases had no gene match. The CDR3 length is 16 residues.

This clonotype showed up many times. J is TRBJ1-5 and V is TRBV7-9, with D tentatively TRBD1 (6 bases). CDR1 is SEHNR and CDR2 is FQNEAQ in the germline V gene (reference sequence). Trimming took off 6 bases at V and 6 bases at J, with 15 bases between the two ends. CDR3 size: 14 residues. CDR3 protein: CASSVGGGTQPQHF. CDR3 nucleotides: TGTGCCAGCAGTGTTGGGGGGGGCACTCAGCCCCAGCATTTT. The full variable domain, its missing parts supplied by reference TRBV7-9 and TRBJ1-5, is DTGVSQNPRHKITKRGQNVTFRCDPISEHNRLYWYRQTLGQGPEFLTYFQNEAQLEKSRLLSDRFSAERPKGSFSTLEIQRTEQGDSAMYLCASSVGGGTQPQHFGDGTRLSIL.

This clonotype was recorded at least ten times. This chain connects TRBV20-1 to TRBJ2-1; 7 bases match TRBD2. Per germline, CDR1 DFQATT and CDR2 SNEGSKA (reference sequence). The trim removed 3 bases at V and 3 bases at J, leaving 5 bases unmatched. The CDR3 is 14 residues long. CDR3 nucleotides: TGCAGTGCTAGTGGCCTAGCGGACTACAATGAGCAGTTCTTC. The encoded protein is CSASGLADYNEQFF.

The chain is built from TRBV7-2 and TRBJ1-1; TRBD1 matches 8 bases. The CDR3 has 14 residues. Trimming removed 8 bases from V and 3 bases from J; junction bases left unmatched: 8. Germline-derived CDR1 and CDR2 are SGHTA and FQGNSA. Here the CDR3 reads CASGRTGRDTEAFF. In nucleotides, the CDR3 is TGTGCCAGCGGGCGGACAGGGCGGGACACTGAAGCTTTCTTT.

The table lists this clonotype with many counts. This chain joins TRBV7-6 and TRBJ1-4, with D perhaps matching TRBD1 (5 bases). Trimming cost V 3 bases and J 0 bases, with 14 bases left between them. The CDR3 runs to 17 residues. CDR1 is SGHVS, CDR2 FNYEAQ, per germline. CDR3: CASSLGTVRATNEKLFF. The CDR3 DNA reads as TGTGCCAGCAGCTTGGGGACCGTCCGAGCAACTAATGAAAAACTGTTTTTT.

This clonotype was seen many times. The chain carries TRBV3-1 and TRBJ1-5; a weak D match, TRBD1 (5 bases). Germline V gene sequence: CDR1 LGHDT, CDR2 YNNKEL (reference sequence). This CDR3 is built from 16 residues. Trimming removed 0 bases from V and 4 bases from J, with 13 bases in between. CDR3 protein: CASSQDPGQLNQPQHF. The CDR3 DNA sequence: TGTGCCAGCAGCCAAGATCCAGGGCAGCTTAATCAGCCCCAGCATTTT.

This clonotype was seen ten or more times. The J gene is TRBJ2-2, the V gene TRBV12-3 or TRBV12-4, with 9 nucleotides matching TRBD1. The CDR3 extends over 15 amino acids. V lost 5 bases and J lost 5; bases outside the gene matches: 6. The CDR3 nucleotides read TGTGCCAGCAGTCTGGGACAGGGTTGGACCGGGGAGCTGTTTTTT. Translated, it gives CASSLGQGWTGELFF.

This clonotype was seen repeatedly, ten times or more. The genes are TRBV29-1 and TRBJ2-3; unclear D gene. The CDR3 runs 14 residues. V shed 6 bases and J shed 1 base, with 14 bases lying between them. Germline V gives CDR1 SQVTM, CDR2 ANQGSEA. CDR3 DNA sequence: TGCAGCGTCACCCTAGTCGGAGGCACAGATACGCAGTATTTT. It encodes CSVTLVGGTDTQYF.

This clonotype showed up many times. The chain employs TRBV18 and TRBJ1-2; D gene ambiguous. Germline loops: CDR1 KGHSH, CDR2 LQKENI. The CDR3 has 15 amino acids. V was pared by 4 bases and J by 2 bases, with 14 bases between. Written as DNA, the CDR3 is TGTGCCAGCTCACTGGCGACGGATCTAAACTATGGCTACACCTTC. This gives the protein CASSLATDLNYGYTF.

This clonotype was recorded at least ten times. The chain carries TRBV12-3 or TRBV12-4 and TRBJ2-5; D gene uncertain. The CDR3 length is 12 residues. Trimming pared 3 bases from V and 4 bases from J, leaving 6 bases between. In nucleotides, the CDR3 is TGTGCCAGCAGTTTGCACGGAGAGACCCAGTACTTC. As protein: CASSLHGETQYF.

This clonotype was seen ten or more times. This chain connects TRBV3-1 to TRBJ1-4, with no clear D. The V end was cut by 0 bases, the J end by 4 bases, with 15 bases between. The CDR3 is 17 residues long. The germline CDR1 and CDR2 sequences are LGHDT and YNNKEL (reference sequence). The CDR3 protein is CASSQDRTSPHNEKLFF. As DNA, the CDR3 is TGTGCCAGCAGCCAAGACCGGACCTCACCCCATAATGAAAAACTGTTTTTT. Combining the CDR3 with reference TRBV3-1 and TRBJ1-4 gives the whole variable domain DTAVSQTPKYLVTQMGNDKSIKCEQNLGHDTMYWYKQDSKKFLKIMFSYNNKELIINETVPNRFSPKSPDKAHLNLHINSLELGDSAVYFCASSQDRTSPHNEKLFFGSGTQLSVL.

This clonotype was picked up many times. The CDR3 DNA reads as TGCAGTGCTAGGAAGACAGGGGGCAACGAGCAGTACTTC. Translation gives CSARKTGGNEQYF. The J gene is TRBJ2-7, the V gene TRBV20-1; TRBD1 aligns across 10 bases. The germline V gene encodes CDR1 DFQATT and CDR2 SNEGSKA (reference sequence). CDR3 length: 13 residues. J was trimmed by 5 bases and V by 3 bases; bases with no gene match: 4.